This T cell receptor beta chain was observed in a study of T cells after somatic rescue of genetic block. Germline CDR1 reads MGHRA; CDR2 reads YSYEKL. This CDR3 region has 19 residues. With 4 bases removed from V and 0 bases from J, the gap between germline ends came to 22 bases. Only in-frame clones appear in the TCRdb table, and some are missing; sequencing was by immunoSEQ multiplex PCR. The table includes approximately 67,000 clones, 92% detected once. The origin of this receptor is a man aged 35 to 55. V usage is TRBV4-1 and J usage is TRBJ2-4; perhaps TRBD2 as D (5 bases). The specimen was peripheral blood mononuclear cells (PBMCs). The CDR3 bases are TGCGCCAGCAGCCGGACTTCGGGCCCCGAAGCCTTAGCCAAAAACATTCAGTACTTC. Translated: CASSRTSGPEALAKNIQYF.